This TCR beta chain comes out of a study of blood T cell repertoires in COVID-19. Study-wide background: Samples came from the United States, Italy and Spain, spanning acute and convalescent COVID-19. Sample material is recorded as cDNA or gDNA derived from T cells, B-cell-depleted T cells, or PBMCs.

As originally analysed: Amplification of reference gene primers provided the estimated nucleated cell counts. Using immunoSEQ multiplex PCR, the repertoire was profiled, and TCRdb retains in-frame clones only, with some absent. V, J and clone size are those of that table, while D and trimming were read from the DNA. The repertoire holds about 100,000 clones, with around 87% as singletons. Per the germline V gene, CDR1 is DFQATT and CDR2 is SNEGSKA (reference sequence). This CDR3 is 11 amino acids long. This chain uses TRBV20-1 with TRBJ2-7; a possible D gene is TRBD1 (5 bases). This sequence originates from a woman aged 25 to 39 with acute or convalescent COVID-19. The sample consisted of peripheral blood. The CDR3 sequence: CSPGNSYEQYF. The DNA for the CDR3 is TGCAGCCCAGGGAACTCCTACGAGCAGTACTTC.